The 16 T cell receptor beta chains listed next were all sequenced from one sample in a study of cytomegalovirus exposure and HLA in healthy donors. The study ran its PCR with 60 Vbeta and 13 Jbeta primers. Profiled with immunoSEQ multiplex PCR; TCRdb holds only in-frame clones, not every one. The sample records more than 150,000 clones, about four fifths being singletons. The sequencing sample was made of PBMCs. All receptors derive from a boy aged 2-9 years in good health and CMV-seronegative.

The chain links TRBV27 to TRBJ2-1; the D gene is possibly TRBD2 (5 bases). The V end was cut by 5 bases, the J end by 10 bases, with 12 bases between. The V gene's germline CDR1 is MNHEY and CDR2 SMNVEV (reference sequence). The CDR3 is 12 residues long. CDR3 amino acids: CASSPTRHEQFF. CDR3 nucleotides: TGTGCCAGCAGTCCTACTAGGCACGAGCAGTTCTTC.

The chain links TRBV29-1 to TRBJ2-7; maybe TRBD1 (6 bases). CDR1 is SQVTM, CDR2 ANQGSEA, per germline. Trimming shortened V by 3 bases and J by 3 bases, and 9 bases separated the two germline ends. The CDR3 length is 12 residues. CDR3 protein: CSVDRGDYEQYF. CDR3 DNA: TGCAGCGTTGACAGGGGAGACTACGAGCAGTACTTC.

The rearrangement links TRBV5-1 to TRBJ2-2; tentatively, D is TRBD1 (6 bases). Germline-derived CDR1 and CDR2 are SGHRS and YFSETQ. The CDR3 has 15 residues. Between the trimmed V and J ends, which lost 4 bases and 4 bases, there was a span of 14 bases. The CDR3, as DNA: TGCGCCAGCAGCGAACAGGGTGTGGCCACCGGGGAGCTGTTTTTT. It translates to CASSEQGVATGELFF.

V and J are TRBV14 and TRBJ1-2; tentatively, D is TRBD1 (6 bases). Germline V gene data show CDR1 as SGHDN and CDR2 as FVKESK. The CDR3 extends over 15 amino acids. The V and J ends lost 3 bases and 7 bases respectively, with 18 bases between them. The CDR3 spells CASSHIGTWERGYTF. The CDR3 DNA is TGTGCCAGCAGCCACATAGGGACATGGGAACGTGGCTACACCTTC.

This chain uses TRBV28 with TRBJ1-5, with TRBD1 identical over 8 bases. CDR1 is MDHEN and CDR2 is SYDVKM in the germline V gene. The length of the CDR3 is 14 residues. Trimming cost V 11 bases and J 6 bases; bases outside gene matches: 12. The DNA of the CDR3 is TGTGCCGGGGGGGGCAGGGGGCGGATTCAGCCCCAGCATTTT. Translated: CAGGGRGRIQPQHF.

V usage is TRBV18 and J usage is TRBJ1-1; 11 nucleotides match TRBD1. From germline, CDR1 is KGHSH and CDR2 LQKENI. V lost 2 bases, J lost 3 bases, and 2 bases stayed unmatched. The CDR3 extends over 15 amino acids. DNA for the CDR3: TGTGCCAGCTCACCAGGGACAGGGGGAGACACTGAAGCTTTCTTT. Amino acids: CASSPGTGGDTEAFF.

V and J are TRBV27 and TRBJ2-7; no clear D gene. The CDR3 length is 13 residues. V was trimmed by 2 bases and J by 7 bases, leaving 12 bases between them. Germline V gene data show CDR1 as MNHEY and CDR2 as SMNVEV (reference sequence). DNA of the CDR3: TGTGCCAGCAGTTTACGAAGAGAAACGGAGCAGTACTTC. Amino acid sequence: CASSLRRETEQYF.

The chain is built from TRBV18 and TRBJ2-5, with TRBD1 matching 7 bases. V lost 3 bases, J lost 2 bases, and 3 bases stayed unmatched. The CDR3 sequence is 14 residues long. Germline V gene sequence: CDR1 KGHSH, CDR2 LQKENI. CDR3 amino acids: CASSPETGQETQYF. The CDR3 nucleotides read TGTGCCAGCTCACCCGAGACAGGGCAAGAGACCCAGTACTTC.

This chain connects TRBV6-5 to TRBJ2-4; TRBD2 agrees at 9 bases. The CDR3 runs 14 residues. V lost 5 bases to trimming and J lost 6 bases; unmatched junction nucleotides: 5. Germline CDR1 MNHEY, CDR2 SVGAGI. The CDR3 DNA sequence: TGTGCCAGCAGTCTCGGGCGGGGGGGAAACATTCAGTACTTC. It translates to CASSLGRGGNIQYF.

The CDR3 loop reads CATSRDPTEKLFF. The CDR3 DNA reads TGTGCCACCAGCAGAGATCCCACAGAAAAACTGTTTTTT. V usage is TRBV15 and J usage is TRBJ1-4; D remains ambiguous. The germline V gene encodes CDR1 LNHNV and CDR2 YYDKDF (reference sequence). The V end lost 0 bases, the J end lost 8 bases, and 7 bases lay between the germline ends. The CDR3 runs 13 residues.

The rearrangement uses TRBV28 and TRBJ1-1; 8 bases agree with TRBD1. J was trimmed by 4 bases and V by 4 bases; bases with no gene match: 14. This CDR3 region has 17 residues. Germline assignment: CDR1 MDHEN and CDR2 SYDVKM. CDR3 sequence: CASSSLPGGVVGTEAFF. CDR3 coding DNA: TGTGCCAGCAGTTCCCTACCAGGGGGCGTAGTGGGCACTGAAGCTTTCTTT.

The J gene is TRBJ2-5, the V gene TRBV7-8; the match to TRBD2 covers 11 bases. The end of the DNA is better explained by TRBJ2-7, so the J call may be wrong. Per germline, CDR1 SGHVS and CDR2 FQNEAQ. This CDR3 region has 15 residues. The CDR3 DNA reads TGTGCCAGCAGCATAACTAGCGGGGGTGGGTACGAGCAGTACTTC. This gives the protein CASSITSGGGYEQYF.

V usage is TRBV27 and J usage is TRBJ2-5; 7 bases are a match to TRBD1. V lost 7 bases, J lost 5 bases, and 7 bases stayed unmatched. This CDR3 is built from 13 residues. Germline CDR1 reads MNHEY; CDR2 reads SMNVEV (reference sequence). The CDR3 sequence: CASKRGLWETQYF. CDR3 sequence (DNA): TGTGCCAGCAAGAGGGGGCTATGGGAGACCCAGTACTTC.

V is TRBV5-4 and J is TRBJ2-3, with D perhaps TRBD1 (5 bases). CDR1 is SGHNT and CDR2 is YYREEE in the germline V gene (reference sequence). Trimming took off 0 bases at V and 1 base at J, with 9 bases between the two ends. The CDR3 runs 15 residues. The CDR3 region is CASSLEGRGTDTQYF. CDR3 DNA: TGTGCCAGCAGCTTGGAGGGCAGGGGCACAGATACGCAGTATTTT.

The chain is built from TRBV7-9 and TRBJ2-3; TRBD2 matches 7 bases. V shed 5 bases, J shed 6 bases, and the junction held 5 bases outside the gene matches. The CDR3 has 13 residues. Germline-derived CDR1 and CDR2 are SEHNR and FQNEAQ (reference sequence). CDR3 in DNA: TGTGCCAGCAGCCGCGGGAGAACGGATACGCAGTATTTT. This gives the protein CASSRGRTDTQYF.

The table lists this clone with a count of one. This chain uses TRBV5-1 with TRBJ2-7; D possibly corresponds to TRBD2 (5 bases). The germline V gene has CDR1 SGHRS and CDR2 YFSETQ. The length of the CDR3 is 13 residues. The ends were cut back, 7 bases at V and 4 bases at J, with 15 bases in the middle. The CDR3 DNA sequence: TGCGCCAGCTCCTCAGAAGGGAGATACGAGCAGTACTTC. This translates into CASSSEGRYEQYF. The whole variable domain, remainder taken from reference TRBV5-1 and TRBJ2-7, is KAGVTQTPRYLIKTRGQQVTLSCSPISGHRSVSWYQQTPGQGLQFLFEYFSETQRNKGNFPGRFSGRQFSNSRSEMNVSTLELGDSALYLCASSSEGRYEQYFGPGTRLTVT.